Listed below are T cell receptor beta chains from one sample, sequenced in a study of identical twins. TCRdb ran MiXCR on the 5' RACE reads and lists one entry per CDR3 protein. The sample shows 410,000 or so distinct CDR3 sequences, around 18% of them seen only once. The sequenced material came from naive T cells sorted from blood. The origin of the receptors is a man aged 50-59 years in good health. CDR3s include the opening cysteine and the closing phenylalanine or tryptophan. The order of the fields is J gene, D gene, V gene, clone size, CDR3 length, CDR3 protein, CDR3 DNA. The D gene is left open where the match is weak. A row's size may be missing; if present it is once, few, many or a size class.

j_gene: TRBJ2-5
d_gene: -
v_gene: TRBV6-1
abundance: many
len: 14
CDR3aa: CASSARQTQETQYF
CDR3nt: TGTGCCAGCAGTGCCCGGCAAACCCAAGAGACCCAGTACTTC

j_gene: TRBJ1-4
d_gene: TRBD1
v_gene: TRBV5-6
abundance: -
len: 15
CDR3aa: CASSPGDSLNEKLFF
CDR3nt: TGTGCCAGCAGCCCGGGGGACAGCCTTAATGAAAAACTGTTTTTT

j_gene: TRBJ2-5
d_gene: -
v_gene: TRBV4-3
abundance: -
len: 13
CDR3aa: CASSQTGRETQYF
CDR3nt: TGCGCCAGCAGCCAGACAGGGAGGGAGACCCAGTACTTC

j_gene: TRBJ1-2
d_gene: TRBD1
v_gene: TRBV3-1
abundance: few
len: 15
CDR3aa: CASSRPDRGNYGYTF
CDR3nt: TGTGCCAGCAGCCGACCAGACAGGGGTAACTATGGCTACACCTTC

j_gene: TRBJ2-2
d_gene: -
v_gene: TRBV7-9
abundance: few
len: 14
CDR3aa: CASSLQRGAGELFF
CDR3nt: TGTGCCAGCAGCCTCCAACGCGGGGCCGGGGAGCTGTTTTTT

j_gene: TRBJ1-1
d_gene: -
v_gene: TRBV20-1
abundance: -
len: 14
CDR3aa: CSATRGSMNTEAFF
CDR3nt: TGCAGTGCTACCAGGGGCTCCATGAACACTGAAGCTTTCTTT

j_gene: TRBJ2-7
d_gene: TRBD2
v_gene: TRBV7-8
abundance: -
len: 15
CDR3aa: CASSLWTSGAHEQYF
CDR3nt: TGTGCCAGCAGCTTATGGACTAGCGGGGCCCACGAGCAGTACTTC

j_gene: TRBJ2-5
d_gene: TRBD1
v_gene: TRBV20-1
abundance: many
len: 17
CDR3aa: CSARSRYRGRLRETQYF
CDR3nt: TGCAGTGCTAGATCCAGGTACAGGGGCCGCCTAAGAGAGACCCAGTACTTC

j_gene: TRBJ1-1
d_gene: -
v_gene: TRBV5-1
abundance: many
len: 17
CDR3aa: CASSLTGARNELSEAFF
CDR3nt: TGCGCCAGCAGCTTGACGGGGGCAAGGAATGAGCTGTCTGAAGCTTTCTTT

j_gene: TRBJ2-7
d_gene: TRBD2
v_gene: TRBV7-9
abundance: few
len: 16
CDR3aa: CASSGTSGRYSYEQYF
CDR3nt: TGTGCCAGCAGCGGGACTAGCGGGAGGTACTCCTACGAGCAGTACTTC

j_gene: TRBJ1-1
d_gene: -
v_gene: TRBV18
abundance: -
len: 13
CDR3aa: CASSPRGPGEAFF
CDR3nt: TGTGCCAGCTCACCACGGGGGCCTGGTGAAGCTTTCTTT

j_gene: TRBJ2-7
d_gene: TRBD1
v_gene: TRBV11-2
abundance: -
len: 18
CDR3aa: CASSQAPGQGRGLYEQYF
CDR3nt: TGTGCCAGCAGCCAAGCCCCGGGACAGGGAAGAGGTTTGTACGAGCAGTACTTC

j_gene: TRBJ1-6
d_gene: -
v_gene: TRBV12-3/TRBV12-4
abundance: few
len: 14
CDR3aa: CASSLARVSSPLHF
CDR3nt: TGTGCCAGCAGTTTAGCCAGGGTTAGTTCACCCCTCCACTTT

j_gene: TRBJ1-2
d_gene: -
v_gene: TRBV5-1
abundance: many
len: 15
CDR3aa: CASSPQDGNLYGYTF
CDR3nt: TGCGCCAGCAGCCCACAGGACGGGAATCTTTATGGCTACACCTTC

j_gene: TRBJ2-2
d_gene: TRBD1
v_gene: TRBV7-9
abundance: few
len: 17
CDR3aa: CASSSTPGTGNTGELFF
CDR3nt: TGTGCCAGCAGCTCTACACCCGGGACAGGGAACACCGGGGAGCTGTTTTTT

j_gene: TRBJ1-6
d_gene: TRBD1
v_gene: TRBV11-2
abundance: many
len: 15
CDR3aa: CASSLISGGGSPLHF
CDR3nt: TGTGCCAGCAGCTTAATATCAGGGGGCGGTTCACCCCTCCACTTT

j_gene: TRBJ2-7
d_gene: -
v_gene: TRBV6-1
abundance: -
len: 14
CDR3aa: CASSQGRSSYEQYF
CDR3nt: TGTGCCAGCAGCCAAGGACGGAGCTCCTACGAGCAGTACTTC

j_gene: TRBJ2-7
d_gene: TRBD1
v_gene: TRBV18
abundance: few
len: 15
CDR3aa: CASSPRTGNSYEQYF
CDR3nt: TGTGCCAGCTCACCACGGACAGGGAACTCCTACGAGCAGTACTTC

j_gene: TRBJ1-1
d_gene: -
v_gene: TRBV5-4
abundance: few
len: 14
CDR3aa: CASSFHAMNTEAFF
CDR3nt: TGTGCCAGCAGCTTTCACGCTATGAACACTGAAGCTTTCTTT

j_gene: TRBJ2-3
d_gene: TRBD2
v_gene: TRBV29-1
abundance: many
len: 21
CDR3aa: CSVEDLSYPRLAGDVTDTQYF
CDR3nt: TGCAGCGTTGAAGATCTCTCATACCCAAGACTAGCGGGGGATGTCACAGATACGCAGTATTTT

j_gene: TRBJ2-5
d_gene: TRBD2
v_gene: TRBV10-3
abundance: many
len: 19
CDR3aa: CAISTGLAGHNPPGETQYF
CDR3nt: TGTGCCATCAGTACGGGACTAGCGGGTCACAATCCTCCGGGGGAGACCCAGTACTTC

j_gene: TRBJ2-5
d_gene: -
v_gene: TRBV27
abundance: few
len: 13
CDR3aa: CASSLLPIETQYF
CDR3nt: TGTGCCAGCAGTTTACTCCCCATAGAGACCCAGTACTTC

j_gene: TRBJ2-7
d_gene: -
v_gene: TRBV30
abundance: -
len: 11
CDR3aa: CAWTRQDEQYF
CDR3nt: TGTGCCTGGACAAGGCAGGACGAGCAGTACTTC

j_gene: TRBJ2-1
d_gene: -
v_gene: TRBV6-5
abundance: many
len: 14
CDR3aa: CASSYGGANNEQFF
CDR3nt: TGTGCCAGCAGTTACGGGGGGGCCAACAATGAGCAGTTCTTC

j_gene: TRBJ2-5
d_gene: -
v_gene: TRBV15
abundance: -
len: 16
CDR3aa: CATSTLTRGPQETQYF
CDR3nt: TGTGCCACCAGCACCTTGACTAGGGGGCCTCAAGAGACCCAGTACTTC

j_gene: TRBJ2-3
d_gene: TRBD2
v_gene: TRBV3-1
abundance: -
len: 16
CDR3aa: CASSQASGASTDTQYF
CDR3nt: TGTGCCAGCAGCCAGGCTAGCGGAGCTAGCACAGATACGCAGTATTTT

j_gene: TRBJ2-3
d_gene: TRBD2
v_gene: TRBV6-1
abundance: many
len: 14
CDR3aa: CASGSGRGTDTQYF
CDR3nt: TGTGCCAGCGGGAGCGGGAGGGGGACAGATACGCAGTATTTT

j_gene: TRBJ1-1
d_gene: TRBD1
v_gene: TRBV24-1
abundance: -
len: 13
CDR3aa: CATSVTGGTEAFF
CDR3nt: TGTGCCACCAGTGTAACAGGGGGTACTGAAGCTTTCTTT

j_gene: TRBJ2-3
d_gene: TRBD1
v_gene: TRBV5-6
abundance: many
len: 14
CDR3aa: CASTWDSRTDTQYF
CDR3nt: TGTGCCAGCACCTGGGACAGTCGCACAGATACGCAGTATTTT

j_gene: TRBJ1-1
d_gene: TRBD1
v_gene: TRBV6-2/TRBV6-3
abundance: few
len: 12
CDR3aa: CASSPRTGNAFF
CDR3nt: TGTGCCAGCAGTCCCAGGACAGGGAACGCTTTCTTT

j_gene: TRBJ2-2
d_gene: TRBD1
v_gene: TRBV20-1
abundance: -
len: 14
CDR3aa: CSAGQGANTGELFF
CDR3nt: TGCAGTGCGGGACAGGGGGCGAACACCGGGGAGCTGTTTTTT

j_gene: TRBJ2-3
d_gene: TRBD2
v_gene: TRBV29-1
abundance: many
len: 16
CDR3aa: CSAKPGLAGNTDTQYF
CDR3nt: TGCAGCGCCAAACCGGGACTAGCGGGAAACACAGATACGCAGTATTTT

j_gene: TRBJ2-3
d_gene: TRBD2
v_gene: TRBV4-2
abundance: many
len: 14
CDR3aa: CASSQEREGDTQYF
CDR3nt: TGTGCCAGCAGCCAAGAGCGGGAGGGTGATACGCAGTATTTT

j_gene: TRBJ2-5
d_gene: TRBD2
v_gene: TRBV5-6
abundance: many
len: 16
CDR3aa: CASSYTAGEPRETQYF
CDR3nt: TGTGCCAGCAGTTATACAGCGGGGGAGCCTCGGGAGACCCAGTACTTC

j_gene: TRBJ2-7
d_gene: TRBD1
v_gene: TRBV7-2
abundance: -
len: 15
CDR3aa: CASSLYRGKAYEQYF
CDR3nt: TGTGCCAGCAGCCTCTACAGGGGAAAGGCCTACGAGCAGTACTTC

j_gene: TRBJ2-5
d_gene: -
v_gene: TRBV2
abundance: -
len: 14
CDR3aa: CASSKQGRGETQYF
CDR3nt: TGTGCCAGCAGCAAACAGGGCCGGGGAGAGACCCAGTACTTC

j_gene: TRBJ2-6
d_gene: -
v_gene: TRBV15
abundance: few
len: 19
CDR3aa: CATSRDGGLALSGANVLTF
CDR3nt: TGTGCCACCAGCAGAGATGGAGGGCTTGCCCTCTCTGGGGCCAACGTCCTGACTTTC

j_gene: TRBJ2-3
d_gene: -
v_gene: TRBV29-1
abundance: -
len: 12
CDR3aa: CSVVSAPDTQYF
CDR3nt: TGCAGCGTTGTTTCCGCCCCAGATACGCAGTATTTT

j_gene: TRBJ2-1
d_gene: TRBD2
v_gene: TRBV5-1
abundance: many
len: 14
CDR3aa: CASSLARGGNEQFF
CDR3nt: TGCGCCAGCAGCTTGGCACGGGGGGGGAATGAGCAGTTCTTC

j_gene: TRBJ2-7
d_gene: -
v_gene: TRBV20-1
abundance: -
len: 13
CDR3aa: CSVLVGYSYEQYF
CDR3nt: TGCAGTGTTTTGGTGGGATACTCCTACGAGCAGTACTTC

j_gene: TRBJ2-7
d_gene: TRBD2
v_gene: TRBV20-1
abundance: many
len: 14
CDR3aa: CSARGAGGRYEQYF
CDR3nt: TGCAGTGCTAGGGGAGCGGGGGGGCGTTACGAGCAGTACTTC

j_gene: TRBJ2-4
d_gene: TRBD1
v_gene: TRBV6-1
abundance: many
len: 14
CDR3aa: CASSKPGQGSLQYF
CDR3nt: TGTGCCAGCAGTAAACCGGGACAGGGGAGTCTTCAGTACTTC

j_gene: TRBJ2-7
d_gene: TRBD2
v_gene: TRBV5-6
abundance: few
len: 13
CDR3aa: CASSSGQRGEQYF
CDR3nt: TGTGCCAGCAGCTCCGGTCAGCGGGGCGAGCAGTACTTC

j_gene: TRBJ2-7
d_gene: -
v_gene: TRBV5-1
abundance: -
len: 15
CDR3aa: CASSFQGGSSYEQYF
CDR3nt: TGCGCCAGCAGCTTCCAGGGGGGTTCCTCCTACGAGCAGTACTTC

j_gene: TRBJ2-5
d_gene: -
v_gene: TRBV20-1
abundance: -
len: 12
CDR3aa: CSATGVRETQYF
CDR3nt: TGCAGTGCTACAGGGGTTCGGGAGACCCAGTACTTC

j_gene: TRBJ1-5
d_gene: TRBD1
v_gene: TRBV19
abundance: -
len: 15
CDR3aa: CASSISGQGGQPQHF
CDR3nt: TGTGCCAGTAGTATATCCGGACAGGGTGGTCAGCCCCAGCATTTT

j_gene: TRBJ2-7
d_gene: TRBD2
v_gene: TRBV4-2
abundance: few
len: 14
CDR3aa: CASSQREGTYEQYF
CDR3nt: TGTGCCAGCAGCCAACGGGAGGGAACATACGAGCAGTACTTC

j_gene: TRBJ2-5
d_gene: TRBD2
v_gene: TRBV5-1
abundance: few
len: 18
CDR3aa: CASSSGTLGGRGQETQYF
CDR3nt: TGCGCCAGCAGCTCAGGGACTCTCGGAGGGAGGGGCCAAGAGACCCAGTACTTC

j_gene: TRBJ2-2
d_gene: TRBD2
v_gene: TRBV4-3
abundance: -
len: 16
CDR3aa: CASSQKGLARAGELFF
CDR3nt: TGCGCCAGCAGCCAAAAGGGACTAGCGCGGGCCGGGGAGCTGTTTTTT

j_gene: TRBJ2-7
d_gene: -
v_gene: TRBV4-3
abundance: few
len: 15
CDR3aa: CASSQWAGDEGEQYF
CDR3nt: TGCGCCAGCAGCCAATGGGCAGGGGACGAGGGAGAGCAGTACTTC

j_gene: TRBJ2-1
d_gene: -
v_gene: TRBV7-9
abundance: many
len: 14
CDR3aa: CASSLVGVLNEQFF
CDR3nt: TGTGCCAGCAGCTTAGTGGGGGTACTAAATGAGCAGTTCTTC

j_gene: TRBJ1-1
d_gene: -
v_gene: TRBV15
abundance: -
len: 17
CDR3aa: CATSRESGGRTNTEAFF
CDR3nt: TGTGCCACCAGCAGAGAAAGTGGGGGTCGTACGAACACTGAAGCTTTCTTT

j_gene: TRBJ2-7
d_gene: -
v_gene: TRBV4-3
abundance: -
len: 16
CDR3aa: CASSQVYRDNSYEQYF
CDR3nt: TGCGCCAGCAGCCAGGTCTACAGGGACAACTCCTACGAGCAGTACTTC

j_gene: TRBJ2-1
d_gene: TRBD2
v_gene: TRBV20-1
abundance: -
len: 17
CDR3aa: CSATGTSGHSSYNEQFF
CDR3nt: TGCAGTGCGACCGGGACTAGCGGCCATAGCTCCTACAATGAGCAGTTCTTC

j_gene: TRBJ1-1
d_gene: -
v_gene: TRBV6-2/TRBV6-3
abundance: many
len: 19
CDR3aa: CASSYRFRRLDNMNTEAFF
CDR3nt: TGTGCCAGCAGTTACAGATTTCGAAGATTGGACAACATGAACACTGAAGCTTTCTTT

j_gene: TRBJ1-3
d_gene: -
v_gene: TRBV6-5
abundance: few
len: 15
CDR3aa: CASSYRGAAGNTIYF
CDR3nt: TGTGCCAGCAGTTACAGAGGGGCGGCTGGAAACACCATATATTTT

j_gene: TRBJ2-7
d_gene: TRBD1
v_gene: TRBV20-1
abundance: -
len: 14
CDR3aa: CSARFRDSFFEQYF
CDR3nt: TGCAGTGCTAGATTCCGGGACAGCTTCTTCGAGCAGTACTTC

j_gene: TRBJ2-6
d_gene: TRBD1
v_gene: TRBV6-2/TRBV6-3
abundance: -
len: 20
CDR3aa: CASSYLPGQGISSGANVLTF
CDR3nt: TGTGCCAGCAGTTACTTGCCGGGACAGGGAATCTCCTCTGGGGCCAACGTCCTGACTTTC

j_gene: TRBJ1-5
d_gene: -
v_gene: TRBV16
abundance: many
len: 15
CDR3aa: CASSGGTSTHQPQHF
CDR3nt: TGTGCCAGCAGCGGCGGGACATCCACCCATCAGCCCCAGCATTTT

j_gene: TRBJ1-1
d_gene: TRBD1
v_gene: TRBV29-1
abundance: -
len: 14
CDR3aa: CSVLQGGANTEAFF
CDR3nt: TGCAGCGTACTACAGGGGGGGGCCAACACTGAAGCTTTCTTT